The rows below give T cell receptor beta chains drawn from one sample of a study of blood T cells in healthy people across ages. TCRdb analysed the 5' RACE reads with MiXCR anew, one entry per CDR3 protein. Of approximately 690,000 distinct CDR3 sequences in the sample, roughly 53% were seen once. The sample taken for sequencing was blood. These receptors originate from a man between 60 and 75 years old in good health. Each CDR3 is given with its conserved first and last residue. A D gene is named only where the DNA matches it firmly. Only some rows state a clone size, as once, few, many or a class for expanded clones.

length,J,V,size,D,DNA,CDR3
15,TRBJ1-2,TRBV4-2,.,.,TGTGCCAGCAGCCAAGCACCTGCCCTCCTCTATGGCTACACCTTC,CASSQAPALLYGYTF
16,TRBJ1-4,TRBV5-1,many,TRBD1,TGCGCCAGCAGCCCGGTCTTTACAGGGGGCAGTGAAAAACTGTTTTTT,CASSPVFTGGSEKLFF
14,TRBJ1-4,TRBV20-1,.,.,TGCAGTGCTAGGGTGACAGTAACTAATGAAAAACTGTTTTTT,CSARVTVTNEKLFF
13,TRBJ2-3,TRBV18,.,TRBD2,TGTGCCAACTCCGGGACTAGCGAAGATACGCAGTATTTT,CANSGTSEDTQYF
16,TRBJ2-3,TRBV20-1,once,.,TGCAGTGCTAGGAACGCGGGACCCACTAGCACAGATACGCAGTATTTT,CSARNAGPTSTDTQYF
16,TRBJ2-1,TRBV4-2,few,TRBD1,TGTGCCAGCAGCCAAGATTGGGACAGGGGTTACAATGAGCAGTTCTTC,CASSQDWDRGYNEQFF
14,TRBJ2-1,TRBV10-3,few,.,TGTGCCATCACGGCAGCACTTTTTGCCAATGAGCAGTTCTTC,CAITAALFANEQFF
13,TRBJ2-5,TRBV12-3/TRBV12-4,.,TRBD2,TGTGCCAGCAGAGCCGGGACTAAAGAGACCCAGTACTTC,CASRAGTKETQYF
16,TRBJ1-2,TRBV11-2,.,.,TGTGCCAGCAGCTCCGGACAGAGCCTCTCGTTTTATGGCTACACCTTC,CASSSGQSLSFYGYTF
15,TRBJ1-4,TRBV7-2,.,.,TGTGCCAGCAGCTTATGGGGGATTCCTAATGAAAAACTGTTTTTT,CASSLWGIPNEKLFF
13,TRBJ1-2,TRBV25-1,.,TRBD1,TGTGCCAGCAGTGGGCGACAGGGGGAAGGCTACACCTTC,CASSGRQGEGYTF
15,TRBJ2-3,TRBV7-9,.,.,TGTGCCAGCAGCTTAGGGGTCGGAAACACAGATACGCAGTATTTT,CASSLGVGNTDTQYF
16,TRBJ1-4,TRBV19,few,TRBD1,TGTGCCAGTAGTATCGGACAGGGGGCAACTAATGAAAAACTGTTTTTT,CASSIGQGATNEKLFF
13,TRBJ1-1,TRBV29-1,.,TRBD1,TGCAGCGCAGCAACAGGGGGAGGCACTGAAGCTTTCTTT,CSAATGGGTEAFF
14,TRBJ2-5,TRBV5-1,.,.,TGCGCCAGCAGCTTCCCAGGGGCCGAGGAGACCCAGTACTTC,CASSFPGAEETQYF
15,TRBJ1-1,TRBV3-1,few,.,TGTGCCAGCAGCCCGTCGGACGCGGGGAACACTGAAGCTTTCTTT,CASSPSDAGNTEAFF
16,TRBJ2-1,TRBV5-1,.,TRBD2,TGCGCCAGCAGCTTGTCGCGGGTAGCGGGGAGTAATGAGCAGTTCTTC,CASSLSRVAGSNEQFF